Sequencing of this TCR beta chain was carried out in a study of cytomegalovirus exposure and HLA in healthy donors. General study findings and limits: One later analysis reportedly identified an Asian-associated ancestry cluster that showed fewer N-insertions than the 666-donor mean. In an earlier analysis, in around 590 donors, most V segments appeared productive either ~90% or ~30% of the time. Many donors carried some public TCRs, although rarity characterized most TCR sequences.

For this clone: The antigen remains undetermined.

Germline V lookup: CDR1 SGHRS, CDR2 YFSETQ. The length of the CDR3 is 16 residues. Unmatched junction bases numbered 6, after V lost 2 bases and J lost 0 bases. Vbeta (60) and Jbeta (13) primers were used in the PCR. Assay: immunoSEQ multiplex PCR; the TCRdb copy retains only in-frame clones and omits some. The data hold approximately 110,000 clones, with roughly 78% observed a single time. Sequenced: PBMCs. The origin of this receptor is a woman aged 40-49 years in good health and CMV-seronegative. The chain joins TRBV5-1 to TRBJ1-1, with 8 bases that match TRBD1. Here the CDR3 DNA reads TGCGCCAGCAGCTTTAGACAGGGGAATGTGAACACTGAAGCTTTCTTT. Residues: CASSFRQGNVNTEAFF.